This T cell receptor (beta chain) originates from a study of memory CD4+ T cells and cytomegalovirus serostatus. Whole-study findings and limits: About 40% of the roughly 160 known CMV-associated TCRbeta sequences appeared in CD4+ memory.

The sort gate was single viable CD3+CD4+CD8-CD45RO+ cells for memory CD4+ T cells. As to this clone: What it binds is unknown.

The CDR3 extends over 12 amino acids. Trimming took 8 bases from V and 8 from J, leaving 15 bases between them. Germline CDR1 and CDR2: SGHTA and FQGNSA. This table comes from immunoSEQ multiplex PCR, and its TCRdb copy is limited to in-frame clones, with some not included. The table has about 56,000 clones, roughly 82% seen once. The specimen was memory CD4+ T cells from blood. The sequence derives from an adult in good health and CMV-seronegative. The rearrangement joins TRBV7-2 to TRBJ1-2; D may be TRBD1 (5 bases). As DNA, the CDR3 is TGTGCCAGCGGTCAGGCAGCAGGGGGCTACACCTTC. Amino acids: CASGQAAGGYTF.